One T cell receptor (beta chain) is described in this entry. Its antigen is not identified. This CDR3 has 14 residues. The V end was cut by 2 bases, the J end by 2 bases, with 10 bases between. CDR1 is MNHEY and CDR2 is SMNVEV in the germline V gene (reference sequence). This sample is part of a study of a mutant IDH1 vaccine in newly diagnosed glioma. Study-level background: There were 62.5% males and 37.5% females among treated patients, whose mean age was roughly 40 years. Patients were pretreated with radiotherapy, temozolomide, or both, mostly both. Study-wide points: Pseudoprogression seemingly bore no relation to changes in top peripheral T cell clonotypes.

The assay was immunoSEQ multiplex PCR, and TCRdb's table has in-frame clones only and misses some. Of about 24,000 clones detected, approximately 91% appear once; the ten largest clones hold 9.2%. Time point defined: baseline, week 1 (first vaccination visit). Stated treatment: pre-vaccination baseline after standard-of-care therapy. Newly diagnosed WHO grade 3 or 4 IDH1-mutant, ATRX-lost astrocytomas were identified in the donors. The source of this sequence is a man younger than 40 with glioma. The sample was PBMCs, taken from a glioma patient treated with radiotherapy, temozolomide or both. V is TRBV27 and J is TRBJ2-7; no clear D gene. The CDR3 nucleotides read TGTGCCAGCAGTTTAGAGGACGGAACCTACGAGCAGTACTTC. Protein product: CASSLEDGTYEQYF.